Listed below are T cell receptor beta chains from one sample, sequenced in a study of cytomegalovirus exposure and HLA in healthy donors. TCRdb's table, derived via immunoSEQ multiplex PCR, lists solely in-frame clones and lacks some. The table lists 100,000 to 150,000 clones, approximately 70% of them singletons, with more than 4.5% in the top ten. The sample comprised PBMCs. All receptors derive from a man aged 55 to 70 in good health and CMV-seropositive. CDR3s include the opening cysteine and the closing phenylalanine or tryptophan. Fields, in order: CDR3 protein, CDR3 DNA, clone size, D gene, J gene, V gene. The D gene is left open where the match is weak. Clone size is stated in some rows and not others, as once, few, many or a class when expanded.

CDR3: CAWSQQGLAFF
DNA: TGTGCCTGGAGTCAACAGGGCTTGGCTTTCTTT
size: NA
D: NA
J: TRBJ1-1
V: TRBV30

CDR3: CASTRSWDSSNYGYTF
DNA: TGTGCCAGTACCCGCTCCTGGGACAGTTCTAACTATGGCTACACCTTC
size: NA
D: TRBD1
J: TRBJ1-2
V: TRBV19

CDR3: CASSVRGQGANSPLHF
DNA: TGTGCCAGCAGCGTCAGAGGACAGGGGGCGAATTCACCCCTCCACTTT
size: NA
D: TRBD1
J: TRBJ1-6
V: TRBV9

CDR3: CASSQDREGTYEQYF
DNA: TGCGCCAGCAGCCAGGACAGGGAAGGAACCTACGAGCAGTACTTC
size: once
D: TRBD1
J: TRBJ2-7
V: TRBV5-1

CDR3: CAWTISDRGFETQYF
DNA: TGTGCCTGGACTATCTCGGACAGGGGGTTCGAGACCCAGTACTTC
size: NA
D: TRBD1
J: TRBJ2-5
V: TRBV30

CDR3: CASSQTGNSPLHF
DNA: TGTGCCAGCAGTCAGACAGGGAATTCACCCCTCCACTTT
size: few
D: TRBD1
J: TRBJ1-6
V: TRBV25-1

CDR3: CASNGQGGSYTEAFF
DNA: TGTGCCAGCAATGGACAGGGAGGGTCGTACACTGAAGCTTTCTTT
size: once
D: TRBD1
J: TRBJ1-1
V: TRBV6-5

CDR3: CASSTEGQGVYNSPLHF
DNA: TGTGCCAGCAGCACAGAAGGACAGGGTGTCTATAATTCACCCCTCCACTTT
size: NA
D: TRBD1
J: TRBJ1-6
V: TRBV5-5

CDR3: CASRQNTGELFF
DNA: TGTGCCAGCAGACAGAACACCGGGGAGCTGTTTTTT
size: NA
D: NA
J: TRBJ2-2
V: TRBV28

CDR3: CSVLGQVSGANVLTF
DNA: TGCAGCGTCCTGGGACAGGTCTCTGGGGCCAACGTCCTGACTTTC
size: once
D: TRBD1
J: TRBJ2-6
V: TRBV29-1

CDR3: CASSVGVRASYGYTF
DNA: TGTGCCAGCAGCGTAGGCGTCAGGGCCAGTTATGGCTACACCTTC
size: NA
D: NA
J: TRBJ1-2
V: TRBV9

CDR3: CASSLAREAFF
DNA: TGCGCCAGCAGCTTGGCCCGGGAAGCTTTCTTT
size: few
D: NA
J: TRBJ1-1
V: TRBV5-1

CDR3: CASSPAGASYEQYF
DNA: TGTGCCAGCAGTCCCGCGGGGGCATCCTACGAGCAGTACTTC
size: NA
D: NA
J: TRBJ2-7
V: TRBV27

CDR3: CASSVNSAYEQYF
DNA: TGTGCCAGCAGTGTAAACTCCGCCTACGAGCAGTACTTC
size: NA
D: NA
J: TRBJ2-7
V: TRBV6-1

CDR3: CASSGRLTGGGYGYTF
DNA: TGTGCCAGTAGTGGCCGCCTGACAGGGGGCGGCTATGGCTACACCTTC
size: NA
D: TRBD1
J: TRBJ1-2
V: TRBV19

CDR3: CASSYGQGIDEKLFF
DNA: TGTGCCAGCAGCTATGGACAGGGCATCGATGAAAAACTGTTTTTT
size: NA
D: TRBD1
J: TRBJ1-4
V: TRBV6-5

CDR3: CASSESGMRGAGELFF
DNA: TGCGCCAGCAGTGAGTCGGGAATGCGGGGGGCCGGGGAGCTGTTTTTT
size: NA
D: TRBD2
J: TRBJ2-2
V: TRBV10-2

CDR3: CASSSGADNEQFF
DNA: TGTGCCAGCAGCTCGGGAGCCGACAATGAGCAGTTCTTC
size: NA
D: NA
J: TRBJ2-1
V: TRBV7-9

CDR3: CARGLAGPYEQYF
DNA: TGTGCCAGAGGACTAGCGGGACCCTACGAGCAGTACTTC
size: NA
D: TRBD2
J: TRBJ2-7
V: TRBV6-4

CDR3: CASSEGPGVEYYEQYF
DNA: TGTGCCAGCAGTGAAGGCCCCGGGGTCGAATACTACGAGCAGTACTTC
size: NA
D: NA
J: TRBJ2-7
V: TRBV2

CDR3: CASSPRGGYTDTQYF
DNA: TGTGCCAGCAGTCCCCGCGGGGGTTACACAGATACGCAGTATTTT
size: NA
D: TRBD2
J: TRBJ2-3
V: TRBV25-1

CDR3: CASSSETDNQPQHF
DNA: TGTGCCAGCAGTTCAGAGACAGACAATCAGCCCCAGCATTTT
size: NA
D: NA
J: TRBJ1-5
V: TRBV6-5

CDR3: CASSFPASGGTDTQYF
DNA: TGTGCCAGCAGTTTTCCGGCTAGCGGGGGCACAGATACGCAGTATTTT
size: few
D: TRBD2
J: TRBJ2-3
V: TRBV28

CDR3: CAWGRTGVGEQYF
DNA: TGTGCCTGGGGGCGGACAGGGGTAGGCGAGCAGTACTTC
size: NA
D: TRBD1
J: TRBJ2-7
V: TRBV30

CDR3: CASSLQGKNTEAFF
DNA: TGTGCCAGCAGTCTACAGGGGAAGAACACTGAAGCTTTCTTT
size: NA
D: TRBD1
J: TRBJ1-1
V: TRBV6-5

CDR3: CATSREGALNEKLFF
DNA: TGTGCCACCAGCAGAGAAGGGGCCCTTAATGAAAAACTGTTTTTT
size: NA
D: NA
J: TRBJ1-4
V: TRBV15

CDR3: CASSVTGDSPLHF
DNA: TGTGCCAGCAGTGTTACAGGGGACTCACCCCTCCACTTT
size: NA
D: TRBD1
J: TRBJ1-6
V: TRBV6-5

CDR3: CASSPGTSGGSEQYF
DNA: TGTGCCAGCAGCCCCGGGACTAGCGGGGGGAGTGAGCAGTACTTC
size: NA
D: TRBD2
J: TRBJ2-7
V: TRBV7-8

CDR3: CASSLSQGTEQFF
DNA: TGCGCCAGCAGTCTTTCACAGGGTACTGAGCAGTTCTTC
size: NA
D: NA
J: TRBJ2-1
V: TRBV6-4

CDR3: CASSPAGQAEKYTF
DNA: TGCGCCAGCAGTCCAGCCGGACAGGCGGAGAAATACACCTTC
size: NA
D: TRBD1
J: TRBJ1-2
V: TRBV4-1

CDR3: CASSYRQATQETQYF
DNA: TGTGCCAGCAGTTACCGCCAGGCCACCCAAGAGACCCAGTACTTC
size: NA
D: NA
J: TRBJ2-5
V: TRBV6-5

CDR3: CASSPTSGGNQPQHF
DNA: TGTGCCAGCTCACCAACGTCAGGGGGCAATCAGCCCCAGCATTTT
size: NA
D: NA
J: TRBJ1-5
V: TRBV18

CDR3: CASSGGLANTGELFF
DNA: TGTGCCAGCAGCGGAGGACTCGCGAACACCGGGGAGCTGTTTTTT
size: NA
D: NA
J: TRBJ2-2
V: TRBV7-9

CDR3: CASSLGPAGNTIYF
DNA: TGTGCCAGCAGTCTCGGTCCCGCTGGAAACACCATATATTTT
size: once
D: NA
J: TRBJ1-3
V: TRBV2

CDR3: CASRQGDFMNTEAFF
DNA: TGTGCCAGCAGACAGGGGGATTTTATGAACACTGAAGCTTTCTTT
size: NA
D: TRBD1
J: TRBJ1-1
V: TRBV6-1

CDR3: CASSSHTNSPLHF
DNA: TGTGCCAGCAGCTCGCACACTAATTCACCCCTCCACTTT
size: NA
D: NA
J: TRBJ1-6
V: TRBV7-2

CDR3: CASNRGGEGPQHF
DNA: TGTGCCAGCAACCGGGGTGGGGAGGGGCCCCAGCATTTT
size: NA
D: NA
J: TRBJ1-5
V: TRBV2

CDR3: CASSSPGGPGLEKLFF
DNA: TGTGCCAGCAGTTCCCCGGGGGGGCCTGGACTTGAAAAACTGTTTTTT
size: NA
D: NA
J: TRBJ1-4
V: TRBV28

CDR3: CASSRATGGYEQFF
DNA: TGTGCCAGCAGCCGCGCAACGGGGGGGTATGAGCAGTTCTTC
size: few
D: TRBD2
J: TRBJ2-1
V: TRBV7-9

CDR3: CATSRDYRQETQYF
DNA: TGTGCCACCAGCAGGGACTACCGACAAGAGACCCAGTACTTC
size: NA
D: NA
J: TRBJ2-5
V: TRBV15

CDR3: CASSQSREGWEETQYF
DNA: TGCGCCAGCAGCCAGAGCCGGGAGGGCTGGGAAGAGACCCAGTACTTC
size: NA
D: TRBD2
J: TRBJ2-5
V: TRBV5-1

CDR3: CASRQTGRYEQYF
DNA: TGTGCCAGCAGGCAGACAGGGCGGTACGAGCAGTACTTC
size: NA
D: TRBD1
J: TRBJ2-7
V: TRBV27

CDR3: CASSRVTDRANYNEQFF
DNA: TGTGCCAGCAGCCGGGTGACTGACAGGGCGAACTACAATGAGCAGTTCTTC
size: once
D: TRBD1
J: TRBJ2-1
V: TRBV9

CDR3: CASRPPDRGNTEAFF
DNA: TGTGCCAGCAGACCTCCGGACAGGGGTAACACTGAAGCTTTCTTT
size: NA
D: TRBD1
J: TRBJ1-1
V: TRBV6-6

CDR3: CASRREGQDTGELFF
DNA: TGTGCCAGCAGGAGGGAAGGGCAGGACACCGGGGAGCTGTTTTTT
size: NA
D: NA
J: TRBJ2-2
V: TRBV7-3

CDR3: CSSSPPRGSTDTQYF
DNA: TGTTCCAGCAGCCCCCCAAGGGGGAGCACAGATACGCAGTATTTT
size: NA
D: NA
J: TRBJ2-3
V: TRBV7-9

CDR3: CASRGQGADTQYF
DNA: TGTGCCAGCAGGGGACAGGGAGCGGATACGCAGTATTTT
size: NA
D: TRBD1
J: TRBJ2-3
V: TRBV11-2

CDR3: CASSRGTATEAFF
DNA: TGTGCCAGCAGTCGAGGGACAGCTACTGAAGCTTTCTTT
size: NA
D: TRBD1
J: TRBJ1-1
V: TRBV7-8

CDR3: CASSSGTGRNSPLHF
DNA: TGTGCCAGCAGCTCCGGGACAGGGCGAAATTCACCCCTCCACTTT
size: NA
D: TRBD1
J: TRBJ1-6
V: TRBV11-2

CDR3: CASSKLTGQENTEAFF
DNA: TGTGCCAGCAGCAAACTGACGGGACAGGAAAACACTGAAGCTTTCTTT
size: few
D: TRBD1
J: TRBJ1-1
V: TRBV11-3

CDR3: CASSVQGDVNEQFF
DNA: TGTGCCAGCAGCGTCCAGGGGGACGTCAATGAGCAGTTCTTC
size: NA
D: TRBD1
J: TRBJ2-1
V: TRBV9

CDR3: CASYRTREAFF
DNA: TGTGCCAGCTATAGGACAAGGGAAGCTTTCTTT
size: NA
D: NA
J: TRBJ1-1
V: TRBV2

CDR3: CATHGQLNEKLFF
DNA: TGTGCCACCCACGGACAGCTAAATGAAAAACTGTTTTTT
size: NA
D: NA
J: TRBJ1-4
V: TRBV2